Included here is one TCR beta chain sequence, with context. The antigen is not known. Assay: immunoSEQ multiplex PCR; the TCRdb copy retains only in-frame clones and omits some. The sample holds fewer than 45,000 clones, approximately 90% seen once. Patients all relapsed after autologous stem cell transplantation, and there was variation in brentuximab vedotin exposure. The data stem from a study of PD-1 blockade in classical Hodgkin lymphoma. Findings and caveats of the study: Complete responders matched newly diagnosed patients in baseline diversity.

Germline CDR1 MNHEY, CDR2 SVGAGI. This CDR3 has 15 residues. The V segment lost 0 bases and the J segment 4 bases; nucleotides outside the gene matches: 2. The chain carries TRBV6-5 and TRBJ1-4; 7 nucleotides agree with TRBD1. The source material was peripheral blood mononuclear cells (PBMCs), sampled before the second cycle of nivolumab. This sequence originates from a human donor with classical Hodgkin lymphoma. CDR3 sequence: CASSYSGTVNEKLFF. CDR3 bases: TGTGCCAGCAGTTACTCCGGGACAGTTAATGAAAAACTGTTTTTT.